Reported below is one TCR beta chain. The CDR3 spans 14 residues. The germline V gene encodes CDR1 SGHTA and CDR2 FQGNSA. Trimming removed 3 bases at V and 3 bases at J, with 10 bases between. This sample stems from a study of shared clonotypes between healthy human individuals. The genomic DNA of each subset was split evenly across several immunoSEQ plates. In the original workflow: As immunoSEQ supplied junction-only sequences (without quality scores), filtering differed. Sequencing was performed with immunoSEQ multiplex PCR; in TCRdb, only in-frame clones are kept and a portion is missing. V, J and clone size are those of that table, while D and trimming were read from the DNA. The table has over 2 million clones, roughly 95% seen once. CD45RO negativity and positive selection for CCR7 defined naive CD8 cells, a population that excluded terminally differentiated effector memory CD45RA+ cells.

The rearrangement links TRBV7-2 to TRBJ2-3; D ambiguous. The sequence was obtained from a man between 18 and 29 years old in good health. Sequenced: naive CD8+ T cells sorted from blood. CDR3 sequence: CASSLPQATDTQYF. For the CDR3, the DNA is TGTGCCAGCAGCTTGCCCCAAGCAACAGATACGCAGTATTTT.